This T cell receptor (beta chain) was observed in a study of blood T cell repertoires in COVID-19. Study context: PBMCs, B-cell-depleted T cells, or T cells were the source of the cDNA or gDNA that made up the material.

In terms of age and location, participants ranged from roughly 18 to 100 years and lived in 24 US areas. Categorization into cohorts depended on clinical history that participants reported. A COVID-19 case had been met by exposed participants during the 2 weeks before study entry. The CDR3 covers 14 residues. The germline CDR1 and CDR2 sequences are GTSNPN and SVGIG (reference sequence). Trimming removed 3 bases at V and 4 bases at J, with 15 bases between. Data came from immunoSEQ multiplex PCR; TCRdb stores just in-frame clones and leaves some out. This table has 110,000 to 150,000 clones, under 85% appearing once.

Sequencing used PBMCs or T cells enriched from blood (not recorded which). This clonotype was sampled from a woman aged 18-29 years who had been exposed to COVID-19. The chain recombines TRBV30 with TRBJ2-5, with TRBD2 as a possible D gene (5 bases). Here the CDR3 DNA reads TGTGCCTGGAGCGCCCCATCAACTAGAGAGACCCAGTACTTC. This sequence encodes CAWSAPSTRETQYF.